Below are 15 T cell receptor beta chains sequenced from a single sample in a study of identical twins. TCRdb analysed the 5' RACE reads with MiXCR anew, one entry per CDR3 protein. The sample lists 690,000 or so distinct CDR3 sequences, around 6% occurring once. The specimen was naive T cells sorted from blood. These receptors all come from a man younger than 35 in good health.

The sample holds a few counts of this clonotype. J is TRBJ2-7 and V is TRBV4-1; no clear D gene. Germline V gene data show CDR1 as MGHRA and CDR2 as YSYEKL. V was pared by 3 bases and J by 6 bases, with 15 bases between. This CDR3 contains 14 residues. CDR3 amino acids: CASSHTENLSEQYV. The DNA of the CDR3 is TGCGCCAGCAGCCACACAGAAAACCTAAGCGAGCAGTACGTC.

A few counts support this clonotype. The chain joins TRBV5-1 to TRBJ2-1; D unresolved. Looked up from germline, CDR1 is SGHRS and CDR2 is YFSETQ. Trimming left V 0 bases short and J 2 bases short, with 15 bases between. This CDR3 region has 17 residues. CDR3 sequence (DNA): TGCGCCAGCAGCTTGGGTCGTATACTGTACCCCTACAATGAGCAGTTCTTC. Its translation is CASSLGRILYPYNEQFF.

The gene calls are TRBV3-1 and TRBJ2-3; D tentatively fits TRBD1 or TRBD2 (5 bases each). The germline V and J ends were trimmed by 4 bases and 2 bases, with 16 bases remaining between them. In germline, CDR1 is LGHDT, CDR2 YNNKEL (reference sequence). The CDR3 extends over 16 amino acids. The chain's CDR3 is CASSRWIGADTDTQYF. As DNA, the CDR3 is TGTGCCAGCAGCCGTTGGATCGGGGCGGACACAGATACGCAGTATTTT.

This clonotype appeared a few times. This sequence joins TRBV2 and TRBJ2-3; D might be TRBD2 (6 bases). V shed 6 bases and J shed 7 bases, with 8 bases lying between them. There are 11 residues in the CDR3. The germline V gene encodes CDR1 SNHLY and CDR2 FYNNEI. The DNA for the CDR3 is TGTGCCAGCAGCGGGGGTCATACGCAGTATTTT. This gives the protein CASSGGHTQYF.

The CDR3 loop reads CASSLAGTFYEQYV. DNA for the CDR3: TGTGCCAGCAGCTTAGCAGGGACATTCTACGAGCAGTACGTC. The chain uses TRBV7-9 and TRBJ2-7; maybe TRBD1 (6 bases). Trimming cost V 0 bases and J 3 bases, with 9 bases left between them. The CDR3 spans 14 residues. Germline CDR1 is SEHNR and CDR2 is FQNEAQ (reference sequence).

A word on this clonotype: Sequence at one end of the junction differs from germline and may be a read error. This chain uses TRBV13 with TRBJ2-5; a weak D match, TRBD2 (6 bases). CDR1 is PRHDT, CDR2 FYEKMQ, per germline (reference sequence). This CDR3 contains 15 residues. The CDR3 region has the DNA TGTGCCAGCAGATTAGTCGGGGGTTTGATGGAGACCCAGTACTTC. Residues: CASRLVGGLMETQYF.

There are many counts of this clonotype. The chain links TRBV12-3 or TRBV12-4 to TRBJ2-1; 10 bases align to TRBD1. This CDR3 has 13 amino acids. Trimming took 7 bases from V and 5 from J; bases not matched to a gene: 2. CDR3 nucleotides: TGTGCCAGCACTGGACAGGGGGACAATGAGCAGTTCTTC. It translates to CASTGQGDNEQFF.

This clonotype was recorded at least ten times. The chain couples TRBV5-1 to TRBJ2-5; TRBD2 matches at 13 bases. CDR1 and CDR2 from the germline V gene are SGHRS and YFSETQ. Germline trimming cut 4 bases from V and 3 bases from J; bases unmatched to any gene: 3. This CDR3 region has 15 residues. The CDR3 loop reads CASSEGLAGEETQYF. The DNA of the CDR3 is TGCGCCAGCAGCGAAGGACTAGCGGGAGAAGAGACCCAGTACTTC.

This clonotype was detected many times. The chain carries TRBV11-3 and TRBJ2-1, with TRBD2 as a possible D gene (6 bases). The CDR3 sequence is 15 residues long. CDR1 and CDR2 (germline): SGHNT, YENEEA. V lost 5 bases and J lost 6, with 17 bases in between. The CDR3: CASSPAAGRFNEQFF. The DNA of the CDR3 is TGTGCCAGCAGCCCCGCGGCGGGAAGGTTCAATGAGCAGTTCTTC.

This clonotype has more than one count but fewer than ten. This chain joins TRBV24-1 and TRBJ2-1; maybe TRBD2 (6 bases). CDR3 length: 14 amino acids. The V gene lost 1 base and the J gene lost 4 bases, with 7 bases spanning the gap. Germline CDR1 and CDR2: KGHDR and SFDVKD. The CDR3 nucleotides read TGTGCCACCAGTGATTTAGGGACTTACAATGAGCAGTTCTTC. It yields the protein CATSDLGTYNEQFF.

The gene calls are TRBV4-2 and TRBJ2-1, with a tentative D call TRBD2 (5 bases). Germline lookup yields CDR1 LGHNA and CDR2 YNFKEQ. The ends were cut back, 1 base at V and 9 bases at J, with 19 bases in the middle. The CDR3 is 16 residues long. CDR3 amino acids: CASSQARLVGVIEQFF. For the CDR3, the DNA is TGTGCCAGCAGCCAAGCAAGGCTAGTGGGAGTGATTGAGCAGTTCTTC.

This rearrangement joins TRBV27 to TRBJ1-5; 10 bases align to TRBD1. The CDR3 is made up of 15 amino acids. The germline CDR1 and CDR2 sequences are MNHEY and SMNVEV (reference sequence). The V segment lost 0 bases and the J segment 7 bases; nucleotides outside the gene matches: 3. The CDR3 nucleotides are TGTGCCAGCAGTTTATCGACAGGGGGCGGACAGCCCCAGCATTTT. Its protein is CASSLSTGGGQPQHF.

This clonotype turned up a few times. The V call is TRBV11-3, the J call TRBJ1-1, with 8 bases aligning to TRBD1. Trimming removed 5 bases from V and 7 bases from J; junction bases left unmatched: 12. CDR1 and CDR2 from the germline V gene are SGHNT and YENEEA. The CDR3 sequence is 15 residues long. The CDR3 loop reads CASSPQGARTIEAFF. CDR3 in DNA: TGTGCCAGCAGCCCGCAGGGGGCTCGGACCATTGAAGCTTTCTTT.

This clonotype was seen many times. The J gene is TRBJ2-1, the V gene TRBV5-1; 8 bases map to TRBD2. This CDR3 has 17 residues. Germline V gene data show CDR1 as SGHRS and CDR2 as YFSETQ. Unmatched junction bases numbered 7, after V lost 0 bases and J lost 2 bases. CDR3 sequence reads: CASSLEPTGGPYNEQFF. CDR3 bases: TGCGCCAGCAGCTTGGAACCCACGGGAGGGCCCTACAATGAGCAGTTCTTC.

The table lists this clonotype with many counts. This chain links TRBV12-3 or TRBV12-4 with TRBJ1-5; 8 bases map to TRBD1. This CDR3 is 15 amino acids long. V lost 5 bases, J lost 5 bases, and 8 bases stayed unmatched. The CDR3 protein is CASSRSNRGDQPQHF. The CDR3 nucleotides are TGTGCCAGCAGTAGATCCAACAGGGGGGATCAGCCCCAGCATTTT.